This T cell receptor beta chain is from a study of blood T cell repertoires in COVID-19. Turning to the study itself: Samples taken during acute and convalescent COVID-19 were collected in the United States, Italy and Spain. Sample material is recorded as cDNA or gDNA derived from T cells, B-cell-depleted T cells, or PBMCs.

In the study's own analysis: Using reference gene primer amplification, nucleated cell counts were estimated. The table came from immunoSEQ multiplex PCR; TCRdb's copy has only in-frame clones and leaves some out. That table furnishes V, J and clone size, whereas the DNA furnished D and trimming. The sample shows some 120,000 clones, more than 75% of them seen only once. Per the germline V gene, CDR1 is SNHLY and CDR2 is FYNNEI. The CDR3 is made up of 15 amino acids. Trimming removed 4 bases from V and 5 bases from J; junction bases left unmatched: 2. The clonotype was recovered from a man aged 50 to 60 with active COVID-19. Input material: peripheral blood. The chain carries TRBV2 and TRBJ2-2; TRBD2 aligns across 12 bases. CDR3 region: CASSGLAGGTGELFF. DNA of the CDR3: TGTGCCAGCAGTGGTCTAGCGGGGGGGACCGGGGAGCTGTTTTTT.